Shown below are 27 T cell receptor beta chains from a single sample sequenced in a study of vaccination and CD4 T cells after COVID-19 (dated 2022 in TCRdb). Libraries were constructed by PCR. Sequenced on an Illumina iSeq 100. TCR sequencing of DNA from cultured CD4+ T cells used the Oncomine TCR Beta short-read assay at the Johns Hopkins FTIC core. TCRdb itself trimmed the public reads at Q25 with fastp, ran MiXCR and retained productive beta chains. Here each entry gathers all rows of one CDR3 protein and keeps the most common genes and DNA. This sample holds about 6,400 distinct CDR3 sequences; around 50% were observed only once. The ten top clones hold about 25% of the sample. Antigens for these TCRs are unknown. Sample treatment or condition, as interpreted from the label and publication: roughly 10-day PBMC culture with coronavirus spike peptide pools or control peptides (ViraFEST assay). CD4+ T cells from unexposed donors were collected before the COVID-19 pandemic (2011-2018).

Source material: CD4+ T cells from blood, cultured in vitro. The receptors originated from a human donor in good health.

In regard to this clonotype: The junction and the germline gene differ at one end; a read error may be behind it. V usage is TRBV30 and J usage is TRBJ1-1, with TRBD1 identical over 10 bases. In germline, CDR1 is GTSNPN, CDR2 SVGIG (reference sequence). This CDR3 has 13 amino acids. The CDR3 DNA sequence: TGTACCTGGAGTGTAGACAGGGGGCAAGAAGCTTTCTTT. It is translated as CTWSVDRGQEAFF.

The V and J genes are TRBV7-2 and TRBJ2-5; no firm D call. This CDR3 contains 11 residues. The V gene lost 0 bases and the J gene lost 5 bases, with 1 base spanning the gap. Germline CDR1 SGHTA, CDR2 FQGNSA. CDR3 in amino acids: CASSLAETQYF. In DNA, the CDR3 is TGTGCCAGCAGCTTAGCGGAGACCCAGTACTTC.

This chain uses TRBV28 with TRBJ1-5; D is unclear. Germline V gene data show CDR1 as MDHEN and CDR2 as SYDVKM. With 1 base removed from V and 3 bases from J, the gap between germline ends came to 22 bases. CDR3 length equals 19 residues. The CDR3 protein is CASSLSRGHPNRYNQPQHF. The CDR3 bases are TGTGCCAGCAGTTTATCCCGAGGGCACCCAAATCGGTACAATCAGCCCCAGCATTTT.

V and J are TRBV28 and TRBJ1-5; D ambiguous. The CDR3 contains 16 residues. Trimming removed 1 base from V and 1 base from J, with 11 bases in between. Germline V gene lookup returns CDR1 MDHEN and CDR2 SYDVKM. The CDR3 DNA reads as TGTGCCAGCAGTTTATTAGTGGGCAGAAGCAATCAGCCCCAGCATTTT. Translated: CASSLLVGRSNQPQHF.

This chain connects TRBV6-2 or TRBV6-3 to TRBJ2-5; D not resolved. The germline V gene encodes CDR1 MNHEY and CDR2 SVGEGT. Trimming shortened V by 7 bases and J by 5 bases, and 11 bases separated the two germline ends. The CDR3 totals 12 residues. CDR3 bases: TGTGCCAGCACCCCAGGTGGGGAGACCCAGTACTTC. Translation: CASTPGGETQYF.

The chain combines TRBV6-1 with TRBJ1-2; D is unresolved. The CDR3 covers 15 residues. Per germline, CDR1 MNHNS and CDR2 SASEGT. V was clipped by 5 bases and J by 0 bases, with 13 bases between them. In nucleotides, the CDR3 is TGTGCCAGCAGTACCCTGGCATTAGCTAACTATGGCTACACCTTC. Amino acid sequence: CASSTLALANYGYTF.

The CDR3 spells CASSLEPDTQYF. CDR3 in DNA: TGTGCCAGCAGCTTAGAACCGGATACGCAGTATTTT. The rearrangement joins TRBV11-2 to TRBJ2-3; D call uncertain. The CDR3 is 12 residues long. Germline CDR1 and CDR2: SGHAT and FQNNGV. V lost 0 bases, J lost 6 bases, and 4 bases lay in between.

The rearrangement uses TRBV20-1 and TRBJ2-1; 7 nucleotides line up with TRBD2. The CDR3 runs 15 residues. V lost 4 bases and J lost 6; bases outside the gene matches: 12. In germline, CDR1 is DFQATT, CDR2 SNEGSKA (reference sequence). CDR3 sequence (DNA): TGCAGTGCTACGAGATTCAGACTAGCTTCCAATGAGCAGTTCTTC. It translates to CSATRFRLASNEQFF.

This clonotype occurred a few times. The chain is built from TRBV19 and TRBJ1-1, with TRBD1 matching over 8 bases. The V and J ends lost 6 bases and 6 bases, in that order; junction bases with no gene match: 12. This CDR3 is 15 amino acids long. In germline, CDR1 is LNHDA, CDR2 SQIVND (reference sequence). The CDR3 protein is CASRPRSGGLPEAFF. The CDR3 DNA reads TGTGCCAGTAGGCCGAGGTCAGGGGGCCTCCCTGAAGCTTTCTTT.

This clonotype was detected once. J is TRBJ1-1 and V is TRBV18; maybe TRBD1 (6 bases). V was shortened by 4 bases and J by 1 base, with 7 bases between the two germline ends. The CDR3 contains 13 residues. Germline V gene sequence: CDR1 KGHSH, CDR2 LQKENI. The CDR3: CASSQGGNTEAFF. DNA of the CDR3: TGTGCCAGCTCACAGGGGGGGAACACTGAAGCTTTCTTT.

A few counts support this clonotype. This sequence joins TRBV20-1 and TRBJ1-6; 7 positions match TRBD1. Germline assignment: CDR1 DFQATT and CDR2 SNEGSKA (reference sequence). This CDR3 region has 14 residues. V was pared by 4 bases and J by 9 bases, with 9 bases of the junction left unmatched. The CDR3 loop reads CSATPRTGPSPLHF. CDR3 nucleotides: TGCAGTGCTACCCCGAGGACAGGCCCTTCACCCCTCCACTTT.

There are a few counts of this clonotype. The chain joins TRBV10-1 to TRBJ1-2; D is possibly TRBD1 (6 bases). The germline V gene encodes CDR1 WNHNN and CDR2 SYGVQD (reference sequence). The CDR3 extends over 15 amino acids. The V gene lost 3 bases and the J gene lost 0 bases, with 11 bases spanning the gap. CDR3 nucleotides: TGCGCCAGCAGTGACCGGGACACCCCTAACTATGGCTACACCTTC. Amino acid sequence: CASSDRDTPNYGYTF.

The rearrangement joins TRBV20-1 to TRBJ1-2; D is unresolved. The CDR3 length is 13 residues. Germline V gene sequence: CDR1 DFQATT, CDR2 SNEGSKA (reference sequence). The germline V and J ends were trimmed by 6 bases and 4 bases, with 15 bases remaining between them. The CDR3 reads CSALPQASYGYTF. The CDR3 region has the DNA TGCAGTGCCCTTCCCCAGGCCTCCTATGGCTACACCTTC.

This sequence joins TRBV2 and TRBJ2-3; a possible D gene is TRBD1 (5 bases). V shed 1 base and J shed 4 bases, with 12 bases lying between them. The CDR3 length is 15 residues. The germline V gene has CDR1 SNHLY and CDR2 FYNNEI. CDR3 DNA: TGTGCCAGCAGTGAAGAACCAGGGTTCGCAGATACGCAGTATTTT. It encodes CASSEEPGFADTQYF.

This sequence joins TRBV2 and TRBJ2-7; no clear D. Germline-derived CDR1 and CDR2 are SNHLY and FYNNEI. Trimming pared 5 bases from V and 5 bases from J, leaving 7 bases between. CDR3 size: 11 residues. CDR3 coding DNA: TGTGCCAGCAGTACAGTTAACGAGCAGTACTTC. This gives the protein CASSTVNEQYF.

This clonotype was observed a handful of times. The chain combines TRBV30 with TRBJ2-7, with a tentative D call TRBD2 (5 bases). The CDR3 has 14 amino acids. The V end lost 4 bases, the J end lost 0 bases, and 13 bases lay between the germline ends. Germline V CDR1 and CDR2: GTSNPN, SVGIG (reference sequence). The CDR3 region has the DNA TGTGCCTGGAAAAAGCGGAGGAGCTCCTACGAGCAGTACTTC. Residues: CAWKKRRSSYEQYF. Variable domain in full (rest from reference TRBV30 and TRBJ2-7): SQTIHQWPATLVQPVGSPLSLECTVEGTSNPNLYWYRQAAGRGLQLLFYSVGIGQISSEVPQNLSASRPQDRQFILSSKKLLLSDSGFYLCAWKKRRSSYEQYFGPGTRLTVT.

The rearrangement joins TRBV30 to TRBJ2-5; D is possibly TRBD1 (5 bases). The V gene's germline CDR1 is GTSNPN and CDR2 SVGIG (reference sequence). The CDR3 length is 13 residues. V lost 3 bases to trimming and J lost 7 bases, with 15 bases between them. The CDR3 here is CAWRGYGRGTQYF. The CDR3 bases are TGTGCCTGGAGAGGATACGGAAGGGGGACCCAGTACTTC.

This clonotype was counted only a few times. For the CDR3, the DNA is TGTGCCACCAGCCTCCCCTTTGGGAGGTCCCCGGACAATCAGCCCCAGCATTTT. Protein product: CATSLPFGRSPDNQPQHF. This chain connects TRBV15 to TRBJ1-5; D not resolved. The CDR3 covers 18 residues. Germline CDR1 reads LNHNV; CDR2 reads YYDKDF (reference sequence). Trimming shortened V by 5 bases and J by 3 bases, and 23 bases separated the two germline ends.

This clonotype was counted only a few times. The chain is built from TRBV2 and TRBJ2-7, with D possibly being TRBD2 (6 bases). The CDR3 sequence is 12 residues long. The V gene's germline CDR1 is SNHLY and CDR2 FYNNEI. V was pared by 10 bases and J by 5 bases, with 15 bases between. CDR3 protein: CAKSGQGDEQYF. CDR3 coding DNA: TGTGCCAAAAGCGGGCAGGGAGACGAGCAGTACTTC.

This clonotype was counted between two and nine times. The chain joins TRBV6-5 to TRBJ2-1; D is undetermined. The CDR3 is 17 amino acids. V was shortened by 0 bases and J by 4 bases, with 16 bases between the two germline ends. The V gene's germline CDR1 is MNHEY and CDR2 SVGAGI. For the CDR3, the DNA is TGTGCCAGCAGTTACTCGCTACAGCCTCTCAAGTACAATGAGCAGTTCTTC. The encoded protein is CASSYSLQPLKYNEQFF.

The chain couples TRBV20-1 to TRBJ1-5, with 10 bases aligning to TRBD1. J was trimmed by 0 bases and V by 5 bases; bases with no gene match: 16. The CDR3 is made up of 19 amino acids. The germline V gene has CDR1 DFQATT and CDR2 SNEGSKA (reference sequence). CDR3 nucleotide sequence: TGCAGTGCTTGGCGGTTCCGGGACAGGGGACTTTATAGCAATCAGCCCCAGCATTTT. This encodes CSAWRFRDRGLYSNQPQHF.

The V call is TRBV6-2 or TRBV6-3, the J call TRBJ2-3; D is ambiguous. CDR1 MNHEY and CDR2 SVGEGT come from the germline V gene. Deletions cut 5 bases from V and 4 bases from J, with 13 bases between. The CDR3 sequence is 14 residues long. CDR3 in amino acids: CASSPGPPPDTQYF. The CDR3 DNA sequence: TGTGCCAGCAGTCCTGGACCCCCCCCAGATACGCAGTATTTT.

The J gene is TRBJ1-5, the V gene TRBV6-5, with D possibly being TRBD1 (5 bases). Between the trimmed V and J ends, which lost 0 bases and 5 bases, there was a span of 8 bases. This CDR3 has 14 amino acids. Germline loops: CDR1 MNHEY, CDR2 SVGAGI. CDR3 in amino acids: CASSYSRGDQPQHF. The CDR3 DNA reads TGTGCCAGCAGTTACTCGAGGGGAGATCAGCCCCAGCATTTT.

This clonotype was picked up a small number of times. The chain combines TRBV6-2 or TRBV6-3 with TRBJ2-7; no clear D. Germline lookup yields CDR1 MNHEY and CDR2 SVGEGT. The CDR3 is 15 residues long. Trimming removed 0 bases at V and 0 bases at J, with 9 bases between. The CDR3 region has the DNA TGTGCCAGCAGTTACTCTATGGCAGACTCCTACGAGCAGTACTTC. Translating gives CASSYSMADSYEQYF.

A few counts support this clonotype. The V call is TRBV19, the J call TRBJ1-2; 9 bases fit TRBD1. With 5 bases clipped from V and 5 bases from J, the junction kept 9 bases outside the gene matches. The germline V gene encodes CDR1 LNHDA and CDR2 SQIVND (reference sequence). This CDR3 is 15 amino acids long. The CDR3 protein is CASSADRGRVYGYTF. The CDR3 coding sequence is TGTGCCAGTAGTGCGGACAGGGGAAGGGTTTATGGCTACACCTTC.

The chain links TRBV7-7 to TRBJ2-2; 11 positions match TRBD2. Germline V gives CDR1 SSHAT, CDR2 FNYEAQ (reference sequence). J gave up 5 bases and V 5 bases, and 7 bases lay outside the gene matches. CDR3 size: 16 residues. CDR3 amino acids: CASSPGTSGGTGELFF. In DNA form, the CDR3 reads TGTGCCAGCAGCCCCGGTACTAGCGGGGGAACCGGGGAGCTGTTTTTT.

V usage is TRBV5-1 and J usage is TRBJ1-2; unclear D gene. The germline CDR1 and CDR2 sequences are SGHRS and YFSETQ. There are 14 residues in the CDR3. Between the trimmed V and J ends, which lost 0 bases and 4 bases, there was a span of 10 bases. CDR3 bases: TGCGCCAGCAGCTTGGAGGACGGAGGCTATGGCTACACCTTC. Translation: CASSLEDGGYGYTF.